The present entry profiles one T cell receptor beta chain with its context. Its antigen is as yet unknown. Using immunoSEQ multiplex PCR, the repertoire was profiled, and TCRdb retains in-frame clones only, with some absent. The sample lists about 68,000 clones; around 90% were seen once. The CDR3 consists of 15 residues. After removal of 7 bases from V and 1 base from J, the junction contained 10 bases not matched to a gene. Germline V lookup: CDR1 MNHEY, CDR2 SVGAGI. The record originates from a study of cytomegalovirus exposure and HLA in healthy donors. Whole-study findings and limits: The TCR clusters that emerged in the first cohort tended, a later analysis found, to co-occur in the approximately 110 validation repertoires.

The sample was PBMCs. The chain uses TRBV6-5 and TRBJ2-7, with 7 bases matching TRBD1. This clonotype was obtained from a man between 18 and 35 years old in good health and CMV-seronegative. The CDR3 DNA reads TGTGCCAGCAAACGACAGGGCATAACTTCCTACGAGCAGTACTTC. Its protein product is CASKRQGITSYEQYF.